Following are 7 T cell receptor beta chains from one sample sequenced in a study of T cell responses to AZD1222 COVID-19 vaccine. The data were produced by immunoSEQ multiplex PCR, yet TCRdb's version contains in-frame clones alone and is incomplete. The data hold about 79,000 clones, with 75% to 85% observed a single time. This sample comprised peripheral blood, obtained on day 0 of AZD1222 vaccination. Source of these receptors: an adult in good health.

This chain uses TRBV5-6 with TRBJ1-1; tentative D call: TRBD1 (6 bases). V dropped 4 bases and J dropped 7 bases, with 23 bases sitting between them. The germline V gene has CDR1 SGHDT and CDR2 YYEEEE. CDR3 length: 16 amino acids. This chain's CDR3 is CASSQHRGGRALEAFF. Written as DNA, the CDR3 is TGTGCCAGCAGCCAACACCGGGGGGGCCGCGCCCTTGAAGCTTTCTTT.

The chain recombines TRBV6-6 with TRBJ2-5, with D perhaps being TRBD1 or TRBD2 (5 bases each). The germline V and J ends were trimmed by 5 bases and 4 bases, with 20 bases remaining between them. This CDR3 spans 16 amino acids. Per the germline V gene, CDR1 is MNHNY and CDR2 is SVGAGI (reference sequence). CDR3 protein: CASSHPVGPHGETQYF. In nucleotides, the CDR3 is TGTGCCAGCAGTCACCCAGTGGGACCCCATGGAGAGACCCAGTACTTC.

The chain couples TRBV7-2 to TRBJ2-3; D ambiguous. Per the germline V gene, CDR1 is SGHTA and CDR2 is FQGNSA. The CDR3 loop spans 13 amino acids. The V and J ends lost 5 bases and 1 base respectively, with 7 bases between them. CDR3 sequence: CASSPAGTDTQYF. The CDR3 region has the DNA TGTGCCAGCAGCCCTGCGGGCACAGATACGCAGTATTTT.

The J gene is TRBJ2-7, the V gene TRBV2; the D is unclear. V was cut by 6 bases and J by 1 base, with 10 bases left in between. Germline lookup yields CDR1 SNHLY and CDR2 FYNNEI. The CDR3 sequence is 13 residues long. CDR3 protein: CASRVESSYEQYF. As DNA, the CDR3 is TGTGCCAGCAGAGTAGAGAGTTCCTACGAGCAGTACTTC.

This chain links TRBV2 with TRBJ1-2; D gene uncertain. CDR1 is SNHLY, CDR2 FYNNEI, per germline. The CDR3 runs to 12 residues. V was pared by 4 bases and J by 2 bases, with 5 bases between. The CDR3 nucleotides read TGTGCCAGCAGTGTTGTAAACTATGGCTACACCTTC. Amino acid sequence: CASSVVNYGYTF.

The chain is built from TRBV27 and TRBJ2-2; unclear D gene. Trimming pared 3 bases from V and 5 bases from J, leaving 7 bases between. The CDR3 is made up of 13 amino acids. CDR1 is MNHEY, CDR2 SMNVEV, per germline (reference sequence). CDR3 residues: CASSFLATGELFF. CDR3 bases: TGTGCCAGCAGTTTCTTGGCTACCGGGGAGCTGTTTTTT.

In DNA, the CDR3 is TGTGCCAGCAGCCCCGGACTAGCGGGAGTCGAGCAGTACTTC. Translated: CASSPGLAGVEQYF. J is TRBJ2-7 and V is TRBV28, with TRBD2 matching over 13 bases. Germline V lookup: CDR1 MDHEN, CDR2 SYDVKM. With 6 bases clipped from V and 6 bases from J, the junction kept 5 bases outside the gene matches. This CDR3 comprises 14 residues.